One sample yielded the 17 T cell receptor beta chains listed below, sequenced in a study of T cell repertoires in cytomegalovirus infection. In TCRdb, the reads were re-called with MiXCR into one record per CDR3 protein. The repertoire holds 250,000 or so distinct CDR3 sequences, with over 9% as singletons. The sequenced material came from PBMCs. These receptors were taken from a human donor in good health (CMV status not recorded). Some clones in this sample may be carry-over from other donors' samples.

This clonotype was seen ten or more times. CDR3 region: CASALFRDTEAFF. The DNA for the CDR3 is TGTGCCAGCGCCCTCTTTCGGGACACTGAAGCTTTCTTT. The chain employs TRBV6-2 or TRBV6-3 and TRBJ1-1, with unresolved D. The length of the CDR3 is 13 residues. Between the trimmed V and J ends, which lost 8 bases and 3 bases, there was a span of 13 bases. Germline V gene lookup returns CDR1 MNHEY and CDR2 SVGEGT.

This clonotype was observed at least ten times. J is TRBJ2-5 and V is TRBV7-2, with TRBD2 matching over 10 bases. The CDR3 consists of 15 residues. Germline V gene sequence: CDR1 SGHTA, CDR2 FQGNSA. V gave up 5 bases and J gave up 5 bases; unmatched junction bases: 8. CDR3 bases: TGTGCCAGCAGCCTCCAGAGCGGGGGGGCGGAGACCCAGTACTTC. This codes for CASSLQSGGAETQYF.

Ten or more counts support this clonotype. V gene TRBV20-1 combines with J gene TRBJ2-1; D unresolved. V lost 0 bases and J 5 bases, leaving 5 bases between the germline ends. The CDR3 totals 12 residues. CDR1 and CDR2 (germline): DFQATT, SNEGSKA (reference sequence). The CDR3 DNA reads as TGCAGTGCTAGAGATAGGCACAATGAGCAGTTCTTC. Protein: CSARDRHNEQFF.

The chain uses TRBV15 and TRBJ1-3; D ambiguous. This CDR3 region has 16 residues. Trimming took off 3 bases at V and 0 bases at J, with 12 bases between the two ends. Germline-derived CDR1 and CDR2 are LNHNV and YYDKDF (reference sequence). The CDR3 loop reads CATSRDGSLSGNTIYF. The CDR3 DNA reads TGTGCCACCAGCAGGGACGGCTCTCTCTCTGGAAACACCATATATTTT.

This chain joins TRBV7-2 and TRBJ2-7, with 8 bases lining up with TRBD2. J was trimmed by 2 bases and V by 1 base; bases with no gene match: 7. The CDR3 covers 16 residues. The germline CDR1 and CDR2 sequences are SGHTA and FQGNSA. CDR3 sequence reads: CASSLGAGGVTYEQYF. The CDR3 DNA reads TGTGCCAGCAGCTTAGGGGCGGGGGGTGTCACCTACGAGCAGTACTTC.

V gene TRBV9 combines with J gene TRBJ2-1; 9 positions match TRBD2. V lost 0 bases to trimming and J lost 3 bases; unmatched junction nucleotides: 4. This CDR3 is 16 amino acids long. Germline V gene data show CDR1 as SGDLS and CDR2 as YYNGEE. CDR3 sequence: CASSVDTSGYYNEQFF. The CDR3 region has the DNA TGTGCCAGCAGCGTAGACACTAGCGGGTACTACAATGAGCAGTTCTTC.

Notes on this clonotype: Given a much more abundant clone one base away, this may be a read error. CDR3 loop: CASSFNSDEQYF. CDR3 DNA: TGTGCCAGCAGTTTTAACAGCGATGAGCAGTACTTC. The chain is built from TRBV6-5 and TRBJ2-7, with unresolved D. The germline V gene encodes CDR1 MNHEY and CDR2 SVGAGI. V was trimmed by 4 bases and J by 7 bases, leaving 11 bases between them. The CDR3 consists of 12 residues.

Notes on this clonotype: This may be a read error: a much more frequent sequence differs by one nucleotide. The genes are TRBV6-2 or TRBV6-3 and TRBJ2-5, with D hard to call. Per germline, CDR1 MNHEY and CDR2 SVGEGT. The CDR3 is 12 amino acids. The CDR3 region is CASRPLQETQCF. In DNA, the CDR3 is TGTGCCAGCAGACCTCTCCAAGAGACCCAGTGCTTC.

The J gene is TRBJ1-3, the V gene TRBV7-2, with a weak D call TRBD1 (6 bases). CDR3 size: 17 residues. V lost 5 bases and J 3 bases, leaving 20 bases between the germline ends. Germline-derived CDR1 and CDR2 are SGHTA and FQGNSA. In DNA, the CDR3 is TGTGCCAGCAGCCCGTACACAGGGTTTCGTCGTGGAAACACCATATATTTT. Translated: CASSPYTGFRRGNTIYF.

This clonotype was counted only a few times. The chain uses TRBV11-3 and TRBJ2-5; D gene unclear. Trimming removed 1 base at V and 5 bases at J, with 20 bases between. The CDR3 is 17 residues long. The germline CDR1 and CDR2 sequences are SGHNT and YENEEA. The CDR3 sequence: CASSLVSAGTGRETQYF. DNA for the CDR3: TGTGCCAGCAGCTTAGTTTCGGCTGGTACCGGCCGGGAGACCCAGTACTTC.

This clonotype occurred many times. This chain uses TRBV12-5 with TRBJ1-2; D is unresolved. The CDR3 spans 14 residues. V was shortened by 3 bases and J by 0 bases, with 8 bases between the two germline ends. Germline loops: CDR1 LGHNT, CDR2 FRNRAP. CDR3 DNA: TGTGCTAGTGGTTTTGAGGGAGCTAACTATGGCTACACCTTC. Translated, it gives CASGFEGANYGYTF.

This clonotype was seen many times. The chain links TRBV6-5 to TRBJ2-1; 8 positions match TRBD1. This CDR3 contains 14 residues. V gave up 2 bases and J gave up 7 bases; unmatched junction bases: 4. Germline V gene data show CDR1 as MNHEY and CDR2 as SVGAGI. As DNA, the CDR3 is TGTGCCAGCAGTTACCTGACAGGGGCTAATGAGCAGTTCTTC. This translates into CASSYLTGANEQFF.

This clonotype was picked up a small number of times. This chain uses TRBV6-2 or TRBV6-3 with TRBJ2-3, with TRBD2 matching 10 bases. The V and J ends lost 4 bases and 1 base, in that order; junction bases with no gene match: 5. Germline-derived CDR1 and CDR2 are MNHEY and SVGEGT. This CDR3 is 16 amino acids long. In DNA form, the CDR3 reads TGTGCCAGCAGTTCCCTAGCGGGAGAGGGCACAGATACGCAGTATTTT. Its translation is CASSSLAGEGTDTQYF.

This clonotype showed up just a few times. The rearrangement joins TRBV28 to TRBJ2-1, with 13 bases aligning to TRBD2. Losses at the gene ends were 8 bases for V and 8 bases for J; bases not matched to a gene: 9. The CDR3 sequence is 15 residues long. The germline CDR1 and CDR2 sequences are MDHEN and SYDVKM. The DNA of the CDR3 is TGTGCCAGCGACCACGGACTAGCGGGAGATGATGAGCAGTTCTTC. Its protein is CASDHGLAGDDEQFF.

The chain is built from TRBV10-3 and TRBJ1-6, with unresolved D. V lost 10 bases, J lost 5 bases, and 12 bases lay in between. This CDR3 is built from 13 residues. The germline V gene has CDR1 ENHRY and CDR2 SYGVKD. As DNA, the CDR3 is TGTGCCACTAGGACGGAAGATAATTCACCCCTCCACTTT. Translated: CATRTEDNSPLHF.

Within the sample, this clonotype is medium-sized. The chain carries TRBV7-9 and TRBJ2-5; the D gene is possibly TRBD2 (6 bases). With 2 bases removed from V and 7 bases from J, the gap between germline ends came to 14 bases. The CDR3 runs 14 residues. In germline, CDR1 is SEHNR, CDR2 FQNEAQ (reference sequence). The CDR3 spells CASSLTAGMGTQYF. The CDR3 DNA follows: TGTGCCAGCAGCTTAACGGCGGGAATGGGGACCCAGTACTTC.

This clonotype was seen at least ten times. V gene TRBV7-2 combines with J gene TRBJ1-1; D remains unclear. Germline V gives CDR1 SGHTA, CDR2 FQGNSA. The CDR3 totals 15 residues. The germline V and J ends were trimmed by 4 bases and 1 base, with 13 bases remaining between them. CDR3 sequence reads: CASSSRPAGNTEAFF. CDR3 DNA: TGTGCCAGCAGCTCCCGTCCAGCGGGGAACACTGAAGCTTTCTTT.